The text below deals with one TCR beta chain. Antigen specificity is unknown. Trimming stripped 6 bases from V and 4 bases from J, with 18 bases between. The CDR3 extends over 16 amino acids. CDR1 and CDR2 (germline): KGHSH, LQKENI. This entry belongs to a study of cytomegalovirus exposure and HLA in healthy donors. Study-wide points: A later analysis, which compared TCR beta chains of equal frequency, found the HLA-associated ones more clonally expanded.

Primers included in the PCR were 60 Vbeta and 13 Jbeta primers. Assay used: immunoSEQ multiplex PCR; TCRdb lists only in-frame clones, some missing. Here the sample spans about 150,000 clones, around four fifths being singletons. Sequencing was carried out using PBMCs. The origin of this receptor is a woman under 40 in good health and CMV-seronegative. This chain uses TRBV18 with TRBJ2-2, with D possibly being TRBD2 (6 bases). CDR3 in amino acids: CASSRDSGGATGELFF. The DNA for the CDR3 is TGTGCCAGCTCTCGGGACTCAGGCGGTGCCACCGGGGAGCTGTTTTTT.